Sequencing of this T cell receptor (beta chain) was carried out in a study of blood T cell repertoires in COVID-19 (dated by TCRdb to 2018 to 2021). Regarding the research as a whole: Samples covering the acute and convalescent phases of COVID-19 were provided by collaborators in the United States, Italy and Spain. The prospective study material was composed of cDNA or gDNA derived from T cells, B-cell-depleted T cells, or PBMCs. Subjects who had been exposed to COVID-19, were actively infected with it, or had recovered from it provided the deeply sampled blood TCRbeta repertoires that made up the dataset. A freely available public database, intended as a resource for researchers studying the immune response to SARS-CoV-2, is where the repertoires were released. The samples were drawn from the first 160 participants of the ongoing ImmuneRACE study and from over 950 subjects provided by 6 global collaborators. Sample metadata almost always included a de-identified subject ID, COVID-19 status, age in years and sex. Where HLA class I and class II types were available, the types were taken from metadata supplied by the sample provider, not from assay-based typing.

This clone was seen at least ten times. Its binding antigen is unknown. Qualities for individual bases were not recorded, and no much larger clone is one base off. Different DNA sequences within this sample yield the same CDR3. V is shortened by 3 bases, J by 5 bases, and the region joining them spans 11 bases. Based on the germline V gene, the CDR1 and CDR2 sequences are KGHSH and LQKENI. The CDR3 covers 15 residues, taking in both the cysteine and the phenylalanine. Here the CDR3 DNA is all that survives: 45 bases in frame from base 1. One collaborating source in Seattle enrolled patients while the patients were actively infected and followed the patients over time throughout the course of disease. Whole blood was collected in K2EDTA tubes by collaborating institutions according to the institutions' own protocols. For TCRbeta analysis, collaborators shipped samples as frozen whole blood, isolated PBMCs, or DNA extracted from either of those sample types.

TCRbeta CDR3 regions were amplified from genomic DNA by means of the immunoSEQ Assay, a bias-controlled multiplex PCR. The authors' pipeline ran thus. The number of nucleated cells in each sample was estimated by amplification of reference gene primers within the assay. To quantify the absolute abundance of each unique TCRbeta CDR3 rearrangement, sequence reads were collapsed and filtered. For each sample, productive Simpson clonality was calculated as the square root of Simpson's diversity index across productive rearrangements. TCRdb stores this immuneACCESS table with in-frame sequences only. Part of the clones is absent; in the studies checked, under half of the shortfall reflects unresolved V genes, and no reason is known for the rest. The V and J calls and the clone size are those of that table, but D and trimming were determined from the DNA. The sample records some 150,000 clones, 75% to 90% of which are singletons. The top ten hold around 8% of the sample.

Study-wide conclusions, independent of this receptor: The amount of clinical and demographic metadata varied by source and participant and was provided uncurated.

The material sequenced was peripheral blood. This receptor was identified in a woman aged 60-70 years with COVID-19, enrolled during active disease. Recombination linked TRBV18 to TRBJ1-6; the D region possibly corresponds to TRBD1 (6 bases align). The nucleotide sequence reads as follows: TGTGCCAGCTCACCGAACCAGGGGAATAATTCACCCCTCCACTTT. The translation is CASSPNQGNNSPLHF.